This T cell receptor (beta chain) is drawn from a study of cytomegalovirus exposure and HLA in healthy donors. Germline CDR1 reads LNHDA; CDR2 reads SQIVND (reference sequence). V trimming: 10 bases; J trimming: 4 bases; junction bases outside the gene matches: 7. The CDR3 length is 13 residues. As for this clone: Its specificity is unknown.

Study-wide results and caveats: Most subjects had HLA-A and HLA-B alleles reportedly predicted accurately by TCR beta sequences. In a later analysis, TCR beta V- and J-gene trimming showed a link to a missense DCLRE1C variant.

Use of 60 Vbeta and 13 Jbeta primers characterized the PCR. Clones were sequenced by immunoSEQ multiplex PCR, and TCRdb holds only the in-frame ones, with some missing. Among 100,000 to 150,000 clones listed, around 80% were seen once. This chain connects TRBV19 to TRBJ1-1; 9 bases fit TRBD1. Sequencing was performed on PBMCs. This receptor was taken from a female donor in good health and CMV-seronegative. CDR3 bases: TGTGCCACATTACGGACAGGGGCCACTGAAGCTTTCTTT. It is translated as CATLRTGATEAFF.